A selection of T cell receptor beta chains follows, all from one sample in a study of beta chain features in type 1 diabetes. Here immunoSEQ multiplex PCR was the method, and the copy in TCRdb shows in-frame clones only, minus some. The profile shows some 410,000 clones, about an eighth of them singletons. What was sequenced was naive CD4+ T cells from blood. The receptor set was obtained from a young woman in good health. CDR3s include the opening cysteine and the closing phenylalanine or tryptophan. The D gene is left open where the match is weak. Expanded clones get a size class; other rows say once, few or many, or leave the size out.

clone size	V gene	J gene	D gene	CDR3 length	CDR3 protein	CDR3 DNA
few	TRBV2	TRBJ2-3	NA	13	CASSVRWEDTQYF	TGTGCCAGCAGCGTGAGGTGGGAGGATACGCAGTATTTT
NA	TRBV14	TRBJ2-4	NA	12	CASSQGGNIQYF	TGTGCCAGCAGCCAAGGGGGAAACATTCAGTACTTC
few	TRBV19	TRBJ2-2	NA	13	CASSIEAGPELFF	TGTGCCAGTAGTATAGAGGCGGGCCCTGAGCTGTTTTTT
NA	TRBV4-2	TRBJ1-2	NA	14	CASSQDPREYDYTF	TGTGCCAGCAGCCAAGATCCCAGGGAATACGACTACACCTTC
NA	TRBV18	TRBJ2-3	NA	14	CASSPEGITDTQYF	TGTGCCAGCTCGCCCGAGGGGATCACAGATACGCAGTATTTT
NA	TRBV11-2	TRBJ2-3	NA	14	CASSRAWSTDTQYF	TGTGCCAGCAGCCGGGCCTGGAGCACAGATACGCAGTATTTT
few	TRBV7-9	TRBJ2-6	NA	18	CASRPKVGANSGANVLTF	TGTGCCAGCAGGCCAAAGGTCGGGGCCAACTCTGGGGCCAACGTCCTGACTTTC
few	TRBV9	TRBJ2-5	NA	15	CASSVGLVVQETQYF	TGTGCCAGCAGCGTAGGACTAGTCGTTCAAGAGACCCAGTACTTC
few	TRBV5-1	TRBJ2-3	NA	14	CASSLGQDTDTQYF	TGCGCCAGCAGCTTGGGCCAGGACACAGATACGCAGTATTTT
few	TRBV7-8	TRBJ2-1	TRBD1	16	CASSPARTGSYNEQFF	TGTGCCAGCAGCCCAGCCCGGACAGGCTCCTACAATGAGCAGTTCTTC
few	TRBV19	TRBJ1-5	NA	13	CASSLRGDQPQHF	TGTGCCAGTAGCCTCAGAGGGGATCAGCCCCAGCATTTT
NA	TRBV30	TRBJ2-5	TRBD1	15	CAWSRDRGSQETQYF	TGTGCCTGGTCGCGAGACAGGGGGTCTCAGGAGACCCAGTACTTC
NA	TRBV2	TRBJ2-3	NA	12	CASRQNTDTQYF	TGTGCCAGCAGGCAGAACACAGATACGCAGTATTTT
few	TRBV29-1	TRBJ2-1	TRBD2	14	CSVGRAGTSFEQFF	TGCAGCGTTGGCCGAGCGGGGACGTCGTTTGAGCAGTTCTTC
few	TRBV4-3	TRBJ1-2	NA	14	CASSQVHSNYGYTF	TGCGCCAGCAGCCAAGTACACAGCAACTATGGCTACACCTTC
few	TRBV4-3	TRBJ2-1	NA	15	CASSQRSQNYNEQFF	TGCGCCAGCAGCCAAAGATCCCAGAACTACAATGAGCAGTTCTTC
NA	TRBV11-1	TRBJ2-4	NA	18	CASSHWGGLTGHKNIQYF	TGTGCCAGCAGCCACTGGGGGGGCCTTACGGGCCACAAAAACATTCAGTACTTC
few	TRBV2	TRBJ2-1	NA	11	CAVRGYNEQFF	TGTGCCGTGAGGGGCTACAATGAGCAGTTCTTC
NA	TRBV12-5	TRBJ1-2	NA	13	CASAREEGYGYTF	TGTGCTAGTGCCCGAGAGGAGGGCTATGGCTACACCTTC
few	TRBV5-1	TRBJ2-3	NA	13	CASSNQNTDTQYF	TGCGCCAGCAGCAACCAGAACACAGATACGCAGTATTTT
many	TRBV7-9	TRBJ2-3	NA	13	CASSTRGTDTQYF	TGTGCCAGCAGCACCAGGGGCACAGATACGCAGTATTTT
NA	TRBV25-1	TRBJ1-2	NA	11	CASSEIYGYTF	TGTGCCAGCAGTGAGATATATGGCTACACCTTC
NA	TRBV27	TRBJ2-7	NA	14	CASSLREGAYEQYF	TGTGCCAGCAGTTTAAGAGAGGGCGCCTACGAGCAGTACTTC
few	TRBV6-5	TRBJ1-2	NA	12	CASSYPAGYYTF	TGTGCCAGCAGTTACCCGGCAGGGTACTACACCTTC
NA	TRBV18	TRBJ2-2	NA	13	CASSGTNTGELFF	TGTGCCAGCTCGGGAACGAACACCGGGGAGCTGTTTTTT
NA	TRBV9	TRBJ2-7	NA	15	CASSVAWGELISSNF	TGTGCCAGCAGCGTAGCTTGGGGGGAACTGATCAGCAGTAACTTC
NA	TRBV27	TRBJ2-3	TRBD1	14	CASSLTGGGDTQYF	TGTGCCAGCAGCTTGACAGGGGGCGGAGATACGCAGTATTTT
NA	TRBV2	TRBJ2-5	NA	11	CASSRQETQYF	TGTGCCAGCAGTAGGCAAGAGACCCAGTACTTC
few	TRBV7-9	TRBJ2-5	NA	12	CASSFRVETQYF	TGTGCCAGCAGCTTCAGGGTGGAGACCCAGTACTTC
few	TRBV30	TRBJ2-3	NA	17	CAWSVGGLATLTDTQYF	TGTGCCTGGAGTGTAGGCGGCTTAGCGACCCTCACAGATACGCAGTATTTT
NA	TRBV27	TRBJ1-1	NA	15	CASSPRSPKNTEAFF	TGTGCCAGCAGTCCCCGAAGCCCCAAGAACACTGAAGCTTTCTTT
few	TRBV5-6	TRBJ2-3	TRBD1	16	CASSLANRGRQDTQYF	TGTGCCAGCAGCTTGGCTAACAGGGGGCGTCAGGATACGCAGTATTTT
NA	TRBV5-1	TRBJ2-4	NA	15	CASSLGTLAKNIQYF	TGCGCCAGCAGCTTGGGGACACTAGCCAAAAACATTCAGTACTTC
NA	TRBV19	TRBJ2-7	NA	12	CASSMAGYEQYF	TGTGCCAGTAGTATGGCCGGCTACGAGCAGTACTTC
NA	TRBV6-6	TRBJ2-3	TRBD2	16	CASSLSAGGPGFTQYF	TGTGCCAGCAGTCTTTCAGCGGGAGGGCCCGGGTTTACGCAGTATTTT
few	TRBV18	TRBJ1-2	NA	14	CASSPQSDDYGYTF	TGTGCCAGCTCACCACAATCAGATGACTATGGCTACACCTTC
few	TRBV2	TRBJ1-2	TRBD1	14	CASRGTGAGYGYTF	TGTGCCAGCAGAGGGACAGGGGCAGGCTATGGCTACACCTTC
few	TRBV5-5	TRBJ2-1	TRBD1	15	CASSSQGASINEQFF	TGTGCCAGCAGCTCACAGGGGGCCTCAATTAATGAGCAGTTCTTC
NA	TRBV9	TRBJ1-5	TRBD1	14	CASSRDRGNQPQHF	TGTGCCAGCAGCCGGGACAGGGGAAATCAGCCCCAGCATTTT
NA	TRBV28	TRBJ2-3	TRBD2	14	CASSRGGSTDTQYF	TGTGCCAGCAGCCGCGGGGGATCCACAGATACGCAGTATTTT
NA	TRBV5-4	TRBJ2-1	NA	14	CASSLLSGYNEQFF	TGTGCCAGCAGCTTGCTCTCGGGGTACAATGAGCAGTTCTTC